A selection of T cell receptor beta chains follows, all from one sample in a study of cytomegalovirus exposure and HLA in healthy donors. The data were produced by immunoSEQ multiplex PCR, yet TCRdb's version contains in-frame clones alone and is incomplete. The repertoire holds some 210,000 clones, around four fifths seen once, with approximately 3.8% in the top ten. The specimen sequenced was PBMCs. These receptors were obtained from a male donor in good health and CMV-seronegative. The conserved cysteine and the conserved F or W are not part of the CDR3 here. Fields, in order: D gene, clone size, J gene, V gene, CDR3 protein. A D gene is named only where the DNA matches it firmly. Some rows have no size entry. The others give once, few or many, or a class for an expanded clone.

D: -
size: -
J: TRBJ2-5
V: TRBV4-1
CDR3: ASSLSGGRGGVETQY

D: TRBD1
size: -
J: TRBJ2-3
V: TRBV28
CDR3: ASSPYRDRGHDTQY

D: TRBD1
size: -
J: TRBJ1-5
V: TRBV7-9
CDR3: ASSLALGGRGQPQH

D: -
size: -
J: TRBJ2-2
V: TRBV6-6
CDR3: ASSYTGDGELF

D: TRBD1
size: few
J: TRBJ2-5
V: TRBV5-1
CDR3: ASSFDRAFQY

D: -
size: -
J: TRBJ1-5
V: TRBV19
CDR3: ASSIQFRGPRGQPQH

D: -
size: -
J: TRBJ2-3
V: TRBV28
CDR3: ASSSPGRTDTQY

D: -
size: -
J: TRBJ2-5
V: TRBV7-9
CDR3: ASSLVQGQETQY

D: TRBD2
size: -
J: TRBJ2-7
V: TRBV14
CDR3: ASSRRLAGSLGSYEQY

D: -
size: few
J: TRBJ2-6
V: TRBV25-1
CDR3: ASSGSGAVGGANVLT

D: TRBD1
size: -
J: TRBJ1-5
V: TRBV6-1
CDR3: ASSAGTARSDQPQH

D: -
size: once
J: TRBJ1-2
V: TRBV27
CDR3: ASSLNWAQAPYGYT

D: -
size: -
J: TRBJ2-7
V: TRBV7-2
CDR3: ASSPADSYEQY

D: -
size: -
J: TRBJ2-5
V: TRBV25-1
CDR3: ASSVGQGKTQY

D: -
size: -
J: TRBJ2-1
V: TRBV7-8
CDR3: ASSRTGAYNEQF

D: -
size: -
J: TRBJ2-1
V: TRBV29-1
CDR3: SVSSGARKNEQF

D: -
size: -
J: TRBJ2-3
V: TRBV7-3
CDR3: ASSNARGRTDTQY

D: TRBD2
size: -
J: TRBJ2-2
V: TRBV9
CDR3: ASSVGTTNTGELF

D: TRBD1
size: -
J: TRBJ2-2
V: TRBV23-1
CDR3: ASSQSGTGLNTGELF

D: TRBD1
size: -
J: TRBJ1-1
V: TRBV5-1
CDR3: ASSLGTGQGGTEAF

D: -
size: -
J: TRBJ2-5
V: TRBV2
CDR3: AGSGLQETQY

D: -
size: few
J: TRBJ1-5
V: TRBV5-4
CDR3: ASSLAGGNQPQH

D: -
size: -
J: TRBJ2-1
V: TRBV18
CDR3: ASSPTTDSWF

D: -
size: -
J: TRBJ1-2
V: TRBV28
CDR3: ASSLSGVNGYT

D: -
size: -
J: TRBJ2-5
V: TRBV20-1
CDR3: SAQGQETQY

D: -
size: -
J: TRBJ2-5
V: TRBV5-5
CDR3: ASSLVGGGETQY

D: -
size: -
J: TRBJ2-2
V: TRBV5-1
CDR3: ASSLRQASNTGELF

D: -
size: few
J: TRBJ2-7
V: TRBV4-1
CDR3: ASSPTGSLPPGYEQY

D: TRBD1
size: -
J: TRBJ1-5
V: TRBV28
CDR3: ASSPTGGQPQH

D: -
size: -
J: TRBJ2-5
V: TRBV7-9
CDR3: ASSFPGRAETQY

D: TRBD1
size: -
J: TRBJ2-7
V: TRBV10-3
CDR3: AIQGQGNGEGYEQY

D: -
size: -
J: TRBJ2-3
V: TRBV27
CDR3: ASNTAGPGTQY

D: -
size: -
J: TRBJ2-7
V: TRBV20-1
CDR3: SAPEAYEQY

D: TRBD2
size: -
J: TRBJ2-7
V: TRBV15
CDR3: ATSREAGGQYEQY

D: -
size: -
J: -
V: TRBV5-6
CDR3: ASSPYAGGNSYEQY

D: -
size: -
J: TRBJ2-5
V: TRBV5-1
CDR3: ASSLSSGYQETQY

D: -
size: -
J: TRBJ1-1
V: TRBV19
CDR3: ASSMGGTEAF

D: TRBD2
size: -
J: TRBJ2-7
V: TRBV28
CDR3: ASRLAGPYEQY

D: -
size: few
J: TRBJ1-5
V: TRBV19
CDR3: ASSILRGNQPQH

D: TRBD2
size: -
J: TRBJ2-1
V: TRBV28
CDR3: ASSLGLMGLGGNEQF

D: -
size: -
J: TRBJ1-2
V: TRBV2
CDR3: ASNVRAPADYYGYT

D: TRBD2
size: -
J: TRBJ2-3
V: TRBV11-2
CDR3: ASSLTTGGDTQY

D: -
size: -
J: TRBJ2-3
V: TRBV9
CDR3: ASGGHPRGSTDTQY

D: TRBD2
size: -
J: TRBJ2-7
V: TRBV5-6
CDR3: ASSLSSGLSYEQY

D: TRBD2
size: once
J: TRBJ2-7
V: TRBV2
CDR3: ASRPSGGGYEQY

D: TRBD1
size: -
J: TRBJ1-2
V: TRBV29-1
CDR3: SVARQGDGYT

D: -
size: -
J: TRBJ2-2
V: TRBV11-3
CDR3: ASSLRGPDSGELF

D: -
size: -
J: -
V: TRBV6-5
CDR3: ASTREGTASYEQY

D: TRBD2
size: -
J: TRBJ2-3
V: TRBV27
CDR3: ASSSLAGGRGSTDTQY

D: TRBD1
size: -
J: TRBJ2-3
V: TRBV2
CDR3: ASSFRQGADTQY

D: -
size: -
J: TRBJ1-2
V: TRBV6-5
CDR3: ASTARQGMGGYT